Each of the 26 T cell receptor beta chains below was sequenced from the same sample in a study of OX40 agonist ivuxolimab in advanced cancers. Library preparation employed the immunoSEQ multiplex PCR assay. TCRdb re-hosts the immuneACCESS table, in-frame sequences only. Its copies lack some clones; in the studies checked, an unresolved V gene accounts for under half of them, and the cause for the rest is not known. This sample is represented by about 81,000 clones; 93% of them were singletons. Of the sample, 13% to 15% is held by the ten largest clones. Sample: CD4+ or CD8+ T cells sorted from blood, taken in a trial of the OX40 agonist ivuxolimab. The receptor set was obtained from an adult with an advanced solid tumor such as melanoma, head and neck, liver or kidney cancer.

The DNA for the CDR3 is TGCGCCAGCAGCTTTAGGACTCCCTACGAGCAGTACTTC. Translated, it gives CASSFRTPYEQYF. The chain has TRBV5-1 and TRBJ2-7, with D tentatively TRBD2 (5 bases). V dropped 2 bases and J dropped 2 bases, with 8 bases sitting between them. CDR1 is SGHRS and CDR2 is YFSETQ in the germline V gene. This CDR3 contains 13 residues.

The V and J genes are TRBV5-1 and TRBJ2-7; 10 bases fit TRBD2. This CDR3 region has 13 residues. J lost 2 bases, V lost 5 bases, and 1 base had no gene match. CDR1 and CDR2 from the germline V gene are SGHRS and YFSETQ. CDR3: CASRLAGTYEQYF. The CDR3 coding sequence is TGCGCCAGCAGACTAGCGGGGACCTACGAGCAGTACTTC.

The chain recombines TRBV9 with TRBJ2-7; unclear D gene. Per the germline V gene, CDR1 is SGDLS and CDR2 is YYNGEE. V lost 4 bases to trimming and J lost 2 bases, with 13 bases between them. The CDR3 extends over 14 amino acids. The CDR3 sequence: CASSTWTSPYEQYF. The CDR3 nucleotides read TGTGCCAGCAGCACCTGGACGTCTCCCTACGAGCAGTACTTC.

The chain employs TRBV12-5 and TRBJ2-3; 11 bases agree with TRBD2. Germline loops: CDR1 LGHNT, CDR2 FRNRAP. The CDR3 spans 16 residues. Trimming cost V 1 base and J 4 bases; bases outside gene matches: 4. The CDR3 region has the DNA TGTGCTAGTGGTTTGGAGCTAGCGGGGGGCCCAGATACGCAGTATTTT. Protein sequence: CASGLELAGGPDTQYF.

This clone has more than one count but fewer than ten. The chain recombines TRBV19 with TRBJ1-1; D is undetermined. V lost 1 base and J lost 3, with 12 bases in between. Germline CDR1 is LNHDA and CDR2 is SQIVND (reference sequence). The CDR3 contains 15 residues. CDR3 region: CASSIGVQAYTEAFF. The CDR3, as DNA: TGTGCCAGTAGTATAGGGGTTCAGGCGTACACTGAAGCTTTCTTT.

There are a few counts of this clone. The V gene is TRBV28, the J gene TRBJ1-1; no definite D call. Trimming stripped 3 bases from V and 4 bases from J, with 9 bases between. The CDR3 length is 13 residues. Germline values: CDR1 MDHEN, CDR2 SYDVKM. This chain's CDR3 is CASSFGLPTEAFF. The CDR3 nucleotides are TGTGCCAGCAGTTTCGGGTTACCCACTGAAGCTTTCTTT.

The V and J genes are TRBV5-4 and TRBJ1-2; D remains ambiguous. CDR1 is SGHNT, CDR2 YYREEE, per germline (reference sequence). The V end was cut by 4 bases, the J end by 2 bases, with 6 bases between. The CDR3 is made up of 12 amino acids. CDR3 bases: TGTGCCAGCAGCCCGGGGAACTATGGCTACACCTTC. It specifies CASSPGNYGYTF.

The J gene is TRBJ2-3, the V gene TRBV7-9, with D possibly matching TRBD2 (5 bases). The germline CDR1 and CDR2 sequences are SEHNR and FQNEAQ (reference sequence). V was shortened by 5 bases and J by 4 bases, with 10 bases between the two germline ends. The CDR3 spans 13 residues. CDR3 nucleotides: TGTGCCAGCAGCCCAACGGGATCAGATACGCAGTATTTT. It encodes CASSPTGSDTQYF.

V is TRBV5-6 and J is TRBJ1-4, with D unclear. The CDR3 contains 15 residues. Germline values: CDR1 SGHDT, CDR2 YYEEEE. The V end lost 4 bases, the J end lost 8 bases, and 18 bases lay between the germline ends. The chain's CDR3 is CASSPSWRVGEKLFF. The CDR3 DNA reads as TGTGCCAGCAGCCCCTCTTGGAGGGTTGGGGAAAAACTGTTTTTT.

CDR3 in amino acids: CASSSGGSTDTQYF. The CDR3 nucleotides are TGTGCCAGCTCGTCTGGGGGGAGCACAGATACGCAGTATTTT. The V and J genes are TRBV6-5 and TRBJ2-3; a weak D match, TRBD2 (6 bases). Deletions cut 8 bases from V and 0 bases from J, with 12 bases between. Per the germline V gene, CDR1 is MNHEY and CDR2 is SVGAGI. The length of the CDR3 is 14 residues.

Concerning this clone: One junction end does not reproduce the germline sequence, and a read error may be involved. J is TRBJ1-1 and V is TRBV19; D may be TRBD1 (5 bases). The CDR3 has 13 amino acids. The germline CDR1 and CDR2 sequences are LNHDA and SQIVND (reference sequence). CDR3: CASSMHRNAEAFF. The CDR3 DNA follows: TGTGCCAGTAGTATGCACAGGAACGCTGAAGCTTTCTTT.

The chain employs TRBV27 and TRBJ2-7, with 9 bases aligning to TRBD2. From germline, CDR1 is MNHEY and CDR2 SMNVEV (reference sequence). The ends lost 2 bases at V and 5 bases at J; junction bases unmatched: 7. The CDR3 contains 15 residues. The CDR3 DNA reads TGTGCCAGCAGTTTAGACATAGCGGGAGTAGACGAGCAGTACTTC. It encodes CASSLDIAGVDEQYF.

The chain has TRBV6-1 and TRBJ1-2; 8 bases align to TRBD1. CDR3 size: 11 residues. CDR1 and CDR2 from the germline V gene are MNHNS and SASEGT. J gave up 7 bases and V 7 bases, and 2 bases lay outside the gene matches. The CDR3 spells CASMTGAGYTF. In DNA form, the CDR3 reads TGTGCCAGCATGACAGGGGCTGGCTACACCTTC.

The chain employs TRBV4-3 and TRBJ2-7; D is possibly TRBD1 (6 bases). The germline V and J ends were trimmed by 0 bases and 2 bases, with 14 bases remaining between them. This CDR3 contains 16 residues. Germline V gene data show CDR1 as LGHNA and CDR2 as YSLEER. The CDR3 region is CASSQDGTEGAYEQYF. The CDR3 DNA reads as TGCGCCAGCAGCCAAGATGGAACAGAGGGGGCCTACGAGCAGTACTTC.

The CDR3: CASSVGNIPPQHF. CDR3 nucleotides: TGTGCCAGCAGCGTAGGGAACATTCCGCCCCAGCATTTT. This chain links TRBV9 with TRBJ1-5, with unresolved D. The CDR3 totals 13 residues. Germline lookup yields CDR1 SGDLS and CDR2 YYNGEE. Between the trimmed V and J ends, which lost 0 bases and 9 bases, there was a span of 10 bases.

The rearrangement links TRBV7-2 to TRBJ1-6, with TRBD1 matching over 10 bases. The CDR3 is 15 amino acids. Germline V lookup: CDR1 SGHTA, CDR2 FQGNSA. With V trimmed by 5 bases and J by 9 bases, 7 bases remained unmatched. The CDR3 protein is CASSGWDRGSSPLHF. The CDR3 DNA reads TGTGCCAGCAGCGGGTGGGACAGGGGTTCTTCACCCCTCCACTTT.

V and J are TRBV11-3 and TRBJ2-7; possibly TRBD1 for D (6 bases). Trimming pared 3 bases from V and 2 bases from J, leaving 11 bases between. The CDR3 sequence is 14 residues long. Germline V gene sequence: CDR1 SGHNT, CDR2 YENEEA. CDR3 residues: CASSFAGQTYEQYF. The CDR3 nucleotides read TGTGCCAGCAGCTTTGCTGGACAGACCTACGAGCAGTACTTC.

The chain has TRBV11-2 and TRBJ1-4; D unresolved. The V and J ends lost 2 bases and 2 bases respectively, with 15 bases between them. CDR3 length: 17 residues. CDR1 is SGHAT, CDR2 FQNNGV, per germline. The DNA of the CDR3 is TGTGCCAGCAGCTTACTAGGTTTGGCCGGGACTAATGAAAAACTGTTTTTT. It encodes CASSLLGLAGTNEKLFF.

This rearrangement joins TRBV4-1 to TRBJ2-7, with a weak D call TRBD1 (6 bases). The CDR3 extends over 14 amino acids. V dropped 2 bases and J dropped 1 base, with 9 bases sitting between them. Germline assignment: CDR1 MGHRA and CDR2 YSYEKL. The CDR3 here is CASSQSGQSYEQYF. The CDR3 DNA reads as TGCGCCAGCAGCCAATCCGGACAGTCCTACGAGCAGTACTTC.

The chain recombines TRBV14 with TRBJ2-1, with D perhaps TRBD2 (7 bases). The CDR3 is 15 amino acids. Germline V CDR1 and CDR2: SGHDN, FVKESK. Trimming took 5 bases from V and 7 from J, leaving 18 bases between them. The CDR3 region has the DNA TGTGCCAGCAGCTCGGGGGCGGGAGTAGGAAATGAGCAGTTCTTC. It is translated as CASSSGAGVGNEQFF. Full variable domain (rest looked up from reference TRBV14 and TRBJ2-1): EAGVTQFPSHSVIEKGQTVTLRCDPISGHDNLYWYRRVMGKEIKFLLHFVKESKQDESGMPNNRFLAERTGGTYSTLKVQPAELEDSGVYFCASSSGAGVGNEQFFGPGTRLTVL.

This chain joins TRBV27 and TRBJ2-7; D is undetermined. V was shortened by 4 bases and J by 4 bases, with 11 bases between the two germline ends. The CDR3 contains 13 residues. CDR1 is MNHEY, CDR2 SMNVEV, per germline (reference sequence). The CDR3 DNA is TGTGCCAGCAGTTACCTCCTGGGGTACGAGCAGTACTTC. This sequence encodes CASSYLLGYEQYF.

This chain uses TRBV7-9 with TRBJ1-4, with 8 bases aligning to TRBD1. Trimming cost V 2 bases and J 6 bases; bases outside gene matches: 5. In germline, CDR1 is SEHNR, CDR2 FQNEAQ (reference sequence). There are 15 residues in the CDR3. CDR3 sequence (DNA): TGTGCCAGCAGCTTAAACAACAGGGGGGATGAAAAACTGTTTTTT. Protein: CASSLNNRGDEKLFF.

This clone came up once. This rearrangement joins TRBV28 to TRBJ2-3, with D perhaps matching TRBD1 or TRBD2 (5 bases each). The CDR3 is made up of 14 amino acids. Germline V CDR1 and CDR2: MDHEN, SYDVKM. The germline V and J ends were trimmed by 3 bases and 3 bases, with 10 bases remaining between them. The CDR3 loop reads CASSLGVETDTQYF. CDR3 bases: TGTGCCAGCAGTTTGGGGGTAGAGACAGATACGCAGTATTTT.

The chain combines TRBV6-1 with TRBJ2-1; 11 bases align to TRBD2. Germline values: CDR1 MNHNS, CDR2 SASEGT. The CDR3 contains 15 residues. Unmatched junction bases numbered 6, after V lost 3 bases and J lost 8 bases. Here the CDR3 DNA reads TGTGCCAGCAGTGATCTGGGACTAGCGGTCGATGAGCAGTTCTTC. Protein product: CASSDLGLAVDEQFF.

V usage is TRBV19 and J usage is TRBJ2-1; D is ambiguous. V lost 7 bases to trimming and J lost 8 bases, with 12 bases between them. Germline V gene sequence: CDR1 LNHDA, CDR2 SQIVND (reference sequence). The CDR3 loop spans 12 amino acids. The CDR3 DNA is TGTGCCAGTACCTACAGACCGGATGAGCAGTTCTTC. It is translated as CASTYRPDEQFF.

The DNA of the CDR3 is TGTGCCAGTAGTATGTACTGGACAGATACGCAGTATTTT. It is translated as CASSMYWTDTQYF. The rearrangement uses TRBV19 and TRBJ2-3; D gene uncertain. Per the germline V gene, CDR1 is LNHDA and CDR2 is SQIVND (reference sequence). V dropped 3 bases and J dropped 3 bases, with 7 bases sitting between them. The CDR3 is 13 amino acids. Full variable domain (missing parts from reference TRBV19 and TRBJ2-3): DGGITQSPKYLFRKEGQNVTLSCEQNLNHDAMYWYRQDPGQGLRLIYYSQIVNDFQKGDIAEGYSVSREKKESFPLTVTSAQKNPTAFYLCASSMYWTDTQYFGPGTRLTVL.